This T cell receptor beta chain was found in a study of cytomegalovirus exposure and HLA in healthy donors. With 0 bases removed from V and 7 bases from J, the gap between germline ends came to 8 bases. The CDR3 has 13 residues. In germline, CDR1 is SGHNT, CDR2 YYREEE (reference sequence). The PCR was carried out with 60 Vbeta primers and 13 Jbeta primers. Generated by immunoSEQ multiplex PCR, the TCRdb table keeps only in-frame clones and is missing some. The repertoire holds around 140,000 clones, with more than 70% as singletons. Sequenced sample: PBMCs. This receptor was taken from a man in his forties or fifties in good health and CMV-seronegative. The rearrangement uses TRBV5-4 and TRBJ1-5; weak D call: TRBD1 (6 bases). CDR3 protein: CASSLAGEQPQHF. The CDR3 nucleotides are TGTGCCAGCAGCTTGGCAGGGGAGCAGCCCCAGCATTTT. The whole variable domain, remainder taken from reference TRBV5-4 and TRBJ1-5, is ETGVTQSPTHLIKTRGQQVTLRCSSQSGHNTVSWYQQALGQGPQFIFQYYREEENGRGNFPPRFSGLQFPNYSSELNVNALELDDSALYLCASSLAGEQPQHFGDGTRLSIL.